Presented here are 9 T cell receptor beta chains from one specimen sequenced in a study of T cell repertoires in cytomegalovirus infection. No antigens are known for them. TCRdb reprocessed the reads with MiXCR, giving one entry per CDR3 protein. Of 300,000 to 400,000 distinct CDR3 sequences in the sample, 20% to 25% were seen once. Sequences were derived from cultured PBMCs, sampled from culture after CMV antigen stimulation. Receptors originate from a human donor in good health (CMV status not recorded). Some clones in this sample may be carry-over from other donors' samples.

This rearrangement joins TRBV19 to TRBJ1-6; D is undetermined. CDR3 length: 15 residues. Germline assignment: CDR1 LNHDA and CDR2 SQIVND (reference sequence). V was clipped by 0 bases and J by 7 bases, with 10 bases between them. The CDR3 DNA sequence: TGTGCCAGTAGTATAGAACCTTCCCGGAATTCACCCCTCCACTTT. Its protein is CASSIEPSRNSPLHF. The full variable domain, in which reference TRBV19 and TRBJ1-6 provide the parts outside the CDR3, is DGGITQSPKYLFRKEGQNVTLSCEQNLNHDAMYWYRQDPGQGLRLIYYSQIVNDFQKGDIAEGYSVSREKKESFPLTVTSAQKNPTAFYLCASSIEPSRNSPLHFGNGTRLTVT.

In its sample, this clonotype was seen many times. The genes are TRBV4-1 and TRBJ1-1, with D uncertain. The CDR3 spans 14 residues. V was cut by 4 bases and J by 0 bases, with 9 bases left in between. Germline CDR1 and CDR2: MGHRA and YSYEKL. This CDR3 is CASSPPAMNTEAFF. The CDR3 DNA reads TGCGCCAGCAGCCCGCCGGCCATGAACACTGAAGCTTTCTTT.

The V call is TRBV10-3, the J call TRBJ2-3; 14 bases are a match to TRBD2. Germline-derived CDR1 and CDR2 are ENHRY and SYGVKD. This CDR3 has 18 amino acids. V trimming: 7 bases; J trimming: 3 bases; junction bases outside the gene matches: 12. Here the CDR3 DNA reads TGTGCCATCACGGTGGGGGGACTAGCGGGAGTTGGGACAGATACGCAGTATTTT. This encodes CAITVGGLAGVGTDTQYF.

This clonotype occurred many times. The chain carries TRBV7-7 and TRBJ2-1; D might be TRBD1 or TRBD2, each matching 6 bases. The V and J ends lost 1 base and 2 bases respectively, with 9 bases between them. CDR1 is SSHAT, CDR2 FNYEAQ, per germline (reference sequence). This CDR3 region has 15 residues. This chain's CDR3 is CASSLEGGPYNEQFF. As DNA, the CDR3 is TGTGCCAGCAGCTTAGAGGGGGGACCCTACAATGAGCAGTTCTTC.

The table lists this clonotype with a few counts. This chain links TRBV5-1 with TRBJ2-3; 8 bases map to TRBD2. Looked up from germline, CDR1 is SGHRS and CDR2 is YFSETQ. The CDR3 has 15 amino acids. Trimming took 0 bases from V and 5 from J; bases not matched to a gene: 5. The CDR3 reads CASSLASTSGDTQYF. For the CDR3, the DNA is TGCGCCAGCAGCTTGGCCTCCACTAGCGGAGATACGCAGTATTTT.

The J gene is TRBJ1-1, the V gene TRBV18, with D maybe TRBD1 (6 bases). This CDR3 contains 16 residues. In germline, CDR1 is KGHSH, CDR2 LQKENI. The V gene lost 6 bases and the J gene lost 1 base, with 18 bases spanning the gap. The chain's CDR3 is CASSLRQTGQNTEAFF. Here the CDR3 DNA reads TGTGCCAGCTCGCTTCGGCAGACAGGTCAGAACACTGAAGCTTTCTTT.

This clonotype appeared a few times. The gene calls are TRBV4-1 and TRBJ1-1; TRBD1 might be the D (5 bases). This CDR3 has 15 amino acids. Trimming took off 4 bases at V and 0 bases at J, with 12 bases between the two ends. In germline, CDR1 is MGHRA, CDR2 YSYEKL. The CDR3 nucleotides read TGCGCCAGCAGCCTCCGAGACAGCATGAACACTGAAGCTTTCTTT. It encodes CASSLRDSMNTEAFF.

The chain is built from TRBV20-1 and TRBJ1-3; the D gene is possibly TRBD1 (5 bases). The CDR3 covers 17 residues. Germline lookup yields CDR1 DFQATT and CDR2 SNEGSKA (reference sequence). The V end lost 0 bases, the J end lost 0 bases, and 15 bases lay between the germline ends. DNA of the CDR3: TGCAGTGCTAGAGACCCGACAGCCGTGGTCTCTGGAAACACCATATATTTT. Residues: CSARDPTAVVSGNTIYF.

A note on this clonotype: Relative to the germline gene, one junction end is altered; a read error may explain this. The V call is TRBV7-6, the J call TRBJ2-2; no clear D. Germline V gives CDR1 SGHVS, CDR2 FNYEAQ. The CDR3 covers 13 residues. The CDR3 DNA is TGTGCTAGCAGTCCCAGAGTGTCCGGGGAGCTGTTTTTT. Protein sequence: CASSPRVSGELFF.